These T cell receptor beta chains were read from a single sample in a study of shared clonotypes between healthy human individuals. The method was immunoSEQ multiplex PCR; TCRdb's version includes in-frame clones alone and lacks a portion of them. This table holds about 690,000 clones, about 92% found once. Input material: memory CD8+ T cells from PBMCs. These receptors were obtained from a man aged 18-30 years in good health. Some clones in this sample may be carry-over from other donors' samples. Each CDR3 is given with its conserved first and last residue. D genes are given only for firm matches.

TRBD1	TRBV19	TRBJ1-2	CASSMRDRGRSGYTF	TGTGCCAGTAGTATGCGGGACAGGGGGCGGAGTGGCTACACCTTC
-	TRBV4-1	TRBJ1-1	CASSQGVGGARDTEAFF	TGCGCCAGCAGCCAGGGGGTCGGGGGGGCACGGGACACTGAAGCTTTCTTT
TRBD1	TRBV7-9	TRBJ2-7	CASSRGTGVFGEQYF	TGTGCCAGCAGCCGCGGGACAGGGGTATTTGGCGAGCAGTACTTC
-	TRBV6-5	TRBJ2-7	CASSGGRGASYEQYF	TGTGCCAGCAGTGGGGGTCGGGGGGCCTCCTACGAGCAGTACTTC
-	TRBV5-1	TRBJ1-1	CASSPATENTEAFF	TGCGCCAGCTCCCCCGCGACTGAGAACACTGAAGCTTTCTTT
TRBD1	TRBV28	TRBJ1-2	CASSSGQGGYGYTF	TGTGCCAGCAGCTCGGGACAGGGAGGATATGGCTACACCTTC
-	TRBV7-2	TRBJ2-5	CASSSRRNRETQYF	TGTGCCAGCAGCTCCCGCCGGAACAGGGAGACCCAGTACTTC
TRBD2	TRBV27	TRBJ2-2	CASSWGGSTGELFF	TGTGCCAGCAGTTGGGGGGGGAGCACCGGGGAGCTGTTTTTT
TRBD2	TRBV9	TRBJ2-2	CASSALAGGPGELFF	TGTGCCAGCAGCGCCCTAGCGGGAGGGCCCGGGGAGCTGTTTTTT
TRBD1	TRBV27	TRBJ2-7	CASQDRGPYEQYF	TGTGCCAGCCAAGACAGGGGACCCTACGAGCAGTACTTC
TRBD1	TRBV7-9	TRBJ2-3	CASNEGQYTDTQYF	TGTGCCAGCAACGAGGGACAGTACACAGATACGCAGTATTTT
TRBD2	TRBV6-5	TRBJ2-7	CASSWALRVAGYEQYF	TGTGCCAGCAGTTGGGCCCTCCGGGTAGCGGGTTACGAGCAGTACTTC
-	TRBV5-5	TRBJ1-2	CASSPGWGINYGYTF	TGTGCCAGCAGCCCGGGCTGGGGGATTAACTATGGCTACACCTTC
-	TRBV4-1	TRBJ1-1	CASSPGGGMNTEAFF	TGCGCCAGCAGCCCCGGGGGGGGGATGAACACTGAAGCTTTCTTT